The clone carrying this T cell receptor beta chain was counted many times. Its target is not known. The authors built TCR beta libraries using iRepertoire HTBI primers and Arm-PCR of CDR3 regions. TCRdb re-called the multiplex PCR reads through MiXCR, storing one row per CDR3 protein. The sample carries over 200,000 distinct CDR3 sequences, around 17% recorded once. The sample belongs to a study of regulatory T cells in long-lasting Graves disease. Broader study findings: Persistent disease showed a preference for TRBV28, TRBJ1-2 and TRBJ2-5.

The V gene lost 1 base and the J gene lost 2 bases, with 5 bases spanning the gap. This CDR3 is 13 amino acids long. Described time point: newly diagnosed GD, antithyroid drugs for less than 3 months. Making the TCR library involved RNA that had been extracted from PBMCs. The patients included were those that came from an endocrinology department in Xi'an, China. The sequencing used peripheral blood mononuclear cells (PBMCs), collected at new diagnosis, from a patient treated with antithyroid drugs. The sequence came from a female donor with Graves disease. The rearrangement links TRBV12-3 or TRBV12-4 to TRBJ1-2; D perhaps matches TRBD1 (5 bases). In DNA, the CDR3 is TGTGCCAGCAGTTTAGAGGGGAACTATGGCTACACCTTC. Translating gives CASSLEGNYGYTF.